A single sample gave rise to the 19 T cell receptor beta chains below, sequenced in a study of cytomegalovirus exposure and HLA in healthy donors. This PCR relied on a set of 60 Vbeta primers and 13 Jbeta primers. Assay used: immunoSEQ multiplex PCR; TCRdb lists only in-frame clones, some missing. This sample's clone table lists roughly 110,000 clones. The sample comprised PBMCs. Every receptor here comes from a man aged 25 to 40 in good health and CMV-seronegative.

The rearrangement joins TRBV18 to TRBJ2-7; D remains unclear. Germline V lookup: CDR1 KGHSH, CDR2 LQKENI. The CDR3 sequence is 13 residues long. V lost 6 bases and J 1 base, leaving 10 bases between the germline ends. CDR3 nucleotides: TGTGCCAGCTCGCAGGCAGTATCCTACGAGCAGTACTTC. This codes for CASSQAVSYEQYF.

The chain recombines TRBV28 with TRBJ2-3, with D possibly TRBD2 on 6 matching bases. In germline, CDR1 is MDHEN, CDR2 SYDVKM. Deletions cut 3 bases from V and 5 bases from J, with 9 bases between. There are 13 residues in the CDR3. The CDR3 DNA sequence: TGTGCCAGCAGTTTCGCGGGAATAGATACGCAGTATTTT. Its translation is CASSFAGIDTQYF.

As DNA, the CDR3 is TGTGCCAGCAGTTTAGGGCAGGATCCTATTAATTCACCCCTCCACTTT. This sequence encodes CASSLGQDPINSPLHF. This rearrangement joins TRBV28 to TRBJ1-6, with D hard to call. Trimming took off 2 bases at V and 6 bases at J, with 14 bases between the two ends. Germline assignment: CDR1 MDHEN and CDR2 SYDVKM. The CDR3 is 16 residues long.

This sequence joins TRBV19 and TRBJ2-3; 9 bases agree with TRBD1. Germline values: CDR1 LNHDA, CDR2 SQIVND (reference sequence). V was clipped by 5 bases and J by 5 bases; unmatched bases: 5. The CDR3 contains 14 residues. Here the CDR3 reads CASSLWTGEDTQYF. In DNA, the CDR3 is TGTGCCAGTAGTCTCTGGACAGGGGAAGATACGCAGTATTTT.

The chain employs TRBV23-1 and TRBJ1-5; weak D call: TRBD1 (6 bases). TRBV23-1 carries the ORF label, with uncertain function. Trimming pared 4 bases from V and 3 bases from J, leaving 19 bases between. This CDR3 comprises 17 residues. The CDR3 DNA follows: TGCGCCAGCAGTCCCCTCCCTTCGAGGGGACACAATCAGCCCCAGCATTTT. It yields the protein CASSPLPSRGHNQPQHF.

This rearrangement joins TRBV2 to TRBJ1-5; 8 bases line up with TRBD1. The germline CDR1 and CDR2 sequences are SNHLY and FYNNEI. J was trimmed by 6 bases and V by 3 bases; bases with no gene match: 4. The CDR3 extends over 14 amino acids. CDR3 loop: CASSDRGHRQPQHF. CDR3 DNA: TGTGCCAGCAGTGACAGGGGGCACCGTCAGCCCCAGCATTTT.

V and J are TRBV4-3 and TRBJ2-1; no clear D gene. V lost 0 bases to trimming and J lost 8 bases, with 11 bases between them. Germline CDR1 reads LGHNA; CDR2 reads YSLEER. The CDR3 runs to 14 residues. For the CDR3, the DNA is TGCGCCAGCAGCCAAGACTCATCGGCGGATGAGCAGTTCTTC. Its translation is CASSQDSSADEQFF.

The chain combines TRBV7-8 with TRBJ2-5, with 7 bases aligning to TRBD1. The end of the DNA aligns better with TRBJ2-7, so the J call may be wrong. The V gene's germline CDR1 is SGHVS and CDR2 FQNEAQ. The CDR3 covers 15 residues. The CDR3 is CASSLPTGTTYEQYF. In nucleotides, the CDR3 is TGTGCCAGCAGCTTACCGACAGGGACGACCTACGAGCAGTACTTC.

The DNA of the CDR3 is TGTGCCAGCAGCTTTTCAGATAGCGGGGGCGCAGGGCCCTACAATGAGCAGTTCTTC. Amino acid sequence: CASSFSDSGGAGPYNEQFF. V usage is TRBV7-9 and J usage is TRBJ2-1; 9 positions match TRBD2. The CDR3 is 19 amino acids. V lost 3 bases and J lost 2; bases outside the gene matches: 14. Germline lookup yields CDR1 SEHNR and CDR2 FQNEAQ (reference sequence).

This chain connects TRBV10-3 to TRBJ2-7; 10 bases align to TRBD1. This CDR3 is 14 amino acids long. The V gene's germline CDR1 is ENHRY and CDR2 SYGVKD. The junction had 5 bases not matched to a gene; V was cut back by 6 bases and J by 3 bases. Here the CDR3 DNA reads TGTGCCATCAGGGGGGACAGGGGTAACTACGAGCAGTACTTC. Its translation: CAIRGDRGNYEQYF.

This chain links TRBV7-3 with TRBJ2-4, with a possible D match to TRBD2 (6 bases). Between the trimmed V and J ends, which lost 5 bases and 3 bases, there was a span of 11 bases. CDR1 and CDR2 from the germline V gene are SGHTA and FQGTGA. CDR3 length: 14 amino acids. CDR3 coding DNA: TGTGCCAGCAGCCCGGCCGGGGGCAAAAACATTCAGTACTTC. Residues: CASSPAGGKNIQYF.

To note about this clone: At one boundary the junction diverges from the germline segment, which might be a read error. V is TRBV5-1 and J is TRBJ2-3, with TRBD2 matching 11 bases. Germline lookup yields CDR1 SGHRS and CDR2 YFSETQ. The CDR3 length is 15 residues. CDR3 residues: CAGSLDLAGGDTQYF. The CDR3 coding sequence is TGCGCCGGCAGCTTGGATTTAGCGGGGGGGGATACGCAGTATTTT.

The rearrangement uses TRBV28 and TRBJ1-6; 7 bases are a match to TRBD1. The CDR3 has 15 residues. J gave up 7 bases and V 6 bases, and 9 bases lay outside the gene matches. Per germline, CDR1 MDHEN and CDR2 SYDVKM. CDR3 coding DNA: TGTGCCAGCAGCCCTGGACAGGTGTGGAATTCACCCCTCCACTTT. Encoded protein: CASSPGQVWNSPLHF. Based on the CDR3 plus reference TRBV28 and TRBJ1-6, the full variable domain is DVKVTQSSRYLVKRTGEKVFLECVQDMDHENMFWYRQDPGLGLRLIYFSYDVKMKEKGDIPEGYSVSREKKERFSLILESASTNQTSMYLCASSPGQVWNSPLHFGNGTRLTVT.

The CDR3 DNA reads as TGTGCCAGCAGTGGGGACAGCTCCTATAATTCACCCCTCCACTTT. Amino acid sequence: CASSGDSSYNSPLHF. V and J are TRBV2 and TRBJ1-6, with 7 bases identical to TRBD1. The V and J ends lost 4 bases and 0 bases, in that order; junction bases with no gene match: 0. This CDR3 has 15 residues. Germline V gene sequence: CDR1 SNHLY, CDR2 FYNNEI.

The rearrangement links TRBV14 to TRBJ1-6, with 9 positions matching TRBD1. V dropped 1 base and J dropped 6; count of bases not matched to a gene: 7. The CDR3 covers 17 residues. CDR1 and CDR2 from the germline V gene are SGHDN and FVKESK. As DNA, the CDR3 is TGTGCCAGCAGCCAAGGACCTGGACAGGGGCTTAATTCACCCCTCCACTTT. Protein: CASSQGPGQGLNSPLHF.

The rearrangement uses TRBV7-2 and TRBJ2-1; D remains unclear. Germline V gene data show CDR1 as SGHTA and CDR2 as FQGNSA. V was cut by 4 bases and J by 0 bases, with 13 bases left in between. CDR3 length equals 16 residues. The CDR3 DNA is TGTGCCAGCAGCTCATCCCTATCTAGCTCCTACAATGAGCAGTTCTTC. It encodes CASSSSLSSSYNEQFF.

This sequence joins TRBV19 and TRBJ2-1; 10 bases line up with TRBD1. Germline trimming cut 6 bases from V and 6 bases from J; bases unmatched to any gene: 2. Germline V gene lookup returns CDR1 LNHDA and CDR2 SQIVND (reference sequence). This CDR3 spans 13 amino acids. The CDR3 reads CASRDRGGNEQFF. CDR3 sequence (DNA): TGTGCCAGTAGGGACAGGGGGGGCAATGAGCAGTTCTTC.

CDR3 DNA sequence: TGTGCCAGCAGTGATCCCCGGGACAGGGGTTTCTTT. This codes for CASSDPRDRGFF. The gene calls are TRBV2 and TRBJ1-1, with 10 bases aligning to TRBD1. The V segment lost 3 bases and the J segment 13 bases; nucleotides outside the gene matches: 5. The CDR3 loop spans 12 amino acids. Germline CDR1 and CDR2: SNHLY and FYNNEI. Full variable domain (outside the CDR3, taken from reference TRBV2 and TRBJ1-1): EPEVTQTPSHQVTQMGQEVILRCVPISNHLYFYWYRQILGQKVEFLVSFYNNEISEKSEIFDDQFSVERPDGSNFTLKIRSTKLEDSAMYFCASSDPRDRGFFGQGTRLTVV.

The chain carries TRBV18 and TRBJ1-4; a possible D gene is TRBD1 (5 bases). This CDR3 contains 15 residues. CDR1 is KGHSH, CDR2 LQKENI, per germline. V gave up 3 bases and J gave up 5 bases, with 13 bases separating them. The CDR3 region has the DNA TGTGCCAGCTCACCCCCGGGGGAATACAATGAAAAACTGTTTTTT. Its translation is CASSPPGEYNEKLFF. The variable domain in full, with the rest retrieved from reference TRBV18 and TRBJ1-4, is NAGVMQNPRHLVRRRGQEARLRCSPMKGHSHVYWYRQLPEEGLKFMVYLQKENIIDESGMPKERFSAEFPKEGPSILRIQQVVRGDSAAYFCASSPPGEYNEKLFFGSGTQLSVL.